Listed below are T cell receptor beta chains from one sample, sequenced in a study of a mutant IDH1 vaccine in newly diagnosed glioma. TCRdb's table, derived via immunoSEQ multiplex PCR, lists solely in-frame clones and lacks some. The table lists roughly 48,000 clones, roughly four fifths of them singletons. These receptors' targets are unknown. The sample consisted of PBMCs, taken from a glioma patient whose treatment included an IDH1 peptide vaccine. Receptors were obtained from a man between 35 and 55 years old with glioma. CDR3s include the opening cysteine and the closing phenylalanine or tryptophan. The order of the fields is CDR3 protein, CDR3 DNA, clone size, J gene, D gene, V gene. A D gene is named only where the DNA matches it firmly. Size values are once, few and many counts, or a class for expanded clones, and some rows have none.

CDR3aa: CASSEGAGTYEQYF
CDR3nt: TGTGCCAGCAGTGAAGGGGCCGGGACCTACGAGCAGTACTTC
abundance: -
j_gene: TRBJ2-7
d_gene: -
v_gene: TRBV6-1

CDR3aa: CSAGVAGVRNEQFF
CDR3nt: TGCAGCGCCGGAGTAGCGGGAGTGAGAAATGAGCAGTTCTTC
abundance: -
j_gene: TRBJ2-1
d_gene: TRBD2
v_gene: TRBV29-1

CDR3aa: CSVFDQGYGYTF
CDR3nt: TGCAGCGTTTTCGATCAGGGCTATGGCTACACCTTC
abundance: -
j_gene: TRBJ1-2
d_gene: -
v_gene: TRBV29-1

CDR3aa: CASSLRQADTQYF
CDR3nt: TGCGCCAGCAGCTTGCGCCAGGCAGATACGCAGTATTTT
abundance: -
j_gene: TRBJ2-3
d_gene: -
v_gene: TRBV5-1

CDR3aa: CASSTPTGSYTNVLTF
CDR3nt: TGTGCCAGCAGCACGCCGACTGGATCGTACACCAACGTCCTGACTTTC
abundance: -
j_gene: TRBJ2-6
d_gene: -
v_gene: TRBV5-6

CDR3aa: CTGLGDEQFF
CDR3nt: TGCACCGGCCTAGGGGATGAGCAGTTCTTC
abundance: few
j_gene: TRBJ2-1
d_gene: -
v_gene: TRBV20-1

CDR3aa: CASSFSRRLAGGETQYF
CDR3nt: TGCGCCAGCAGCTTCTCAAGAAGACTAGCGGGGGGAGAGACCCAGTACTTC
abundance: -
j_gene: TRBJ2-5
d_gene: TRBD2
v_gene: TRBV5-1

CDR3aa: CASRRLAGTGELFF
CDR3nt: TGTGCCAGCAGACGACTAGCGGGGACCGGGGAGCTGTTTTTT
abundance: -
j_gene: TRBJ2-2
d_gene: TRBD2
v_gene: TRBV6-6

CDR3aa: CASSPGQGKFGNYGYTF
CDR3nt: TGTGCCAGTAGTCCGGGACAGGGGAAATTCGGCAACTATGGCTACACCTTC
abundance: -
j_gene: TRBJ1-2
d_gene: TRBD1
v_gene: TRBV19

CDR3aa: CASSEAGGHEQYF
CDR3nt: TGTGCCAGCAGTGAAGCGGGGGGGCACGAGCAGTACTTC
abundance: -
j_gene: TRBJ2-7
d_gene: -
v_gene: TRBV6-1

CDR3aa: CASSALDHTGELFF
CDR3nt: TGCGCCAGCAGCGCGCTAGATCACACCGGGGAGCTGTTTTTT
abundance: -
j_gene: TRBJ2-2
d_gene: -
v_gene: TRBV4-1

CDR3aa: CASSEVGYEQFF
CDR3nt: TGTGCCAGCAGTGAAGTGGGCTATGAGCAGTTCTTC
abundance: -
j_gene: TRBJ2-1
d_gene: -
v_gene: TRBV6-1

CDR3aa: CATSSGNTGELFF
CDR3nt: TGTGCCACCAGCTCTGGGAACACCGGGGAGCTGTTTTTT
abundance: once
j_gene: TRBJ2-2
d_gene: -
v_gene: TRBV15

CDR3aa: CASSSGTSGNTQYF
CDR3nt: TGTGCCAGCAGCTCCGGGACTAGCGGGAATACGCAGTATTTT
abundance: -
j_gene: TRBJ2-3
d_gene: TRBD2
v_gene: TRBV11-2

CDR3aa: CASSLTQGVWPEAFF
CDR3nt: TGTGCCAGCAGCTTAACCCAGGGGGTTTGGCCTGAAGCTTTCTTT
abundance: -
j_gene: TRBJ1-1
d_gene: TRBD1
v_gene: TRBV7-6

CDR3aa: CASSLSTSDTQYF
CDR3nt: TGCGCCAGCAGCCTCTCGACATCGGATACGCAGTATTTT
abundance: -
j_gene: TRBJ2-3
d_gene: -
v_gene: TRBV10-1

CDR3aa: CASSYSTGNQPQHF
CDR3nt: TGTGCCAGCAGTTACTCTACAGGGAATCAGCCCCAGCATTTT
abundance: -
j_gene: TRBJ1-5
d_gene: -
v_gene: TRBV6-5

CDR3aa: CATGAGSTYEQYF
CDR3nt: TGTGCCACCGGAGCGGGGTCCACCTACGAGCAGTACTTC
abundance: -
j_gene: TRBJ2-7
d_gene: TRBD2
v_gene: TRBV6-5

CDR3aa: CSGLNTGGTDTQYF
CDR3nt: TGCAGCGGTCTAAATACGGGAGGCACAGATACGCAGTATTTT
abundance: -
j_gene: TRBJ2-3
d_gene: -
v_gene: TRBV29-1

CDR3aa: CASRIGTNQPQHF
CDR3nt: TGTGCCAGCCGGATCGGGACCAATCAGCCCCAGCATTTT
abundance: -
j_gene: TRBJ1-5
d_gene: -
v_gene: TRBV28

CDR3aa: CASSQVGVAEAFF
CDR3nt: TGCGCCAGCAGCCAAGTTGGTGTCGCTGAAGCTTTCTTT
abundance: -
j_gene: TRBJ1-1
d_gene: -
v_gene: TRBV4-3

CDR3aa: CASSLAGQPETQYF
CDR3nt: TGTGCCAGCAGCTTAGCTGGACAGCCGGAGACCCAGTACTTC
abundance: -
j_gene: TRBJ2-5
d_gene: -
v_gene: TRBV7-7

CDR3aa: CASSLAGGADLETQYF
CDR3nt: TGCGCCAGCAGCTTGGCTGGAGGGGCCGATTTAGAGACCCAGTACTTC
abundance: -
j_gene: TRBJ2-5
d_gene: -
v_gene: TRBV5-1

CDR3aa: CAWSQQGTSGANVLTF
CDR3nt: TGTGCCTGGTCCCAACAGGGGACCTCTGGGGCCAACGTCCTGACTTTC
abundance: -
j_gene: TRBJ2-6
d_gene: TRBD1
v_gene: TRBV30

CDR3aa: CASSFFRTGIERNTEAFF
CDR3nt: TGTGCCAGCAGCTTTTTCAGGACAGGGATTGAAAGGAACACTGAAGCTTTCTTT
abundance: once
j_gene: TRBJ1-1
d_gene: TRBD1
v_gene: TRBV5-6

CDR3aa: CASRVTGGAGETQYF
CDR3nt: TGTGCCAGCAGAGTGACAGGGGGCGCGGGAGAGACCCAGTACTTC
abundance: -
j_gene: TRBJ2-5
d_gene: TRBD1
v_gene: TRBV6-1

CDR3aa: CASSPDRGLSFF
CDR3nt: TGTGCCAGCAGCCCGGACAGGGGCCTTAGTTTCTTT
abundance: -
j_gene: TRBJ1-1
d_gene: TRBD1
v_gene: TRBV11-3

CDR3aa: CASRPYVAVNTGELFF
CDR3nt: TGTGCCAGCAGACCATACGTGGCGGTTAACACCGGGGAGCTGTTTTTT
abundance: -
j_gene: TRBJ2-2
d_gene: -
v_gene: TRBV13

CDR3aa: CASTLPGELFF
CDR3nt: TGTGCCAGCACCCTTCCCGGGGAGCTGTTTTTT
abundance: -
j_gene: TRBJ2-2
d_gene: -
v_gene: TRBV6-1